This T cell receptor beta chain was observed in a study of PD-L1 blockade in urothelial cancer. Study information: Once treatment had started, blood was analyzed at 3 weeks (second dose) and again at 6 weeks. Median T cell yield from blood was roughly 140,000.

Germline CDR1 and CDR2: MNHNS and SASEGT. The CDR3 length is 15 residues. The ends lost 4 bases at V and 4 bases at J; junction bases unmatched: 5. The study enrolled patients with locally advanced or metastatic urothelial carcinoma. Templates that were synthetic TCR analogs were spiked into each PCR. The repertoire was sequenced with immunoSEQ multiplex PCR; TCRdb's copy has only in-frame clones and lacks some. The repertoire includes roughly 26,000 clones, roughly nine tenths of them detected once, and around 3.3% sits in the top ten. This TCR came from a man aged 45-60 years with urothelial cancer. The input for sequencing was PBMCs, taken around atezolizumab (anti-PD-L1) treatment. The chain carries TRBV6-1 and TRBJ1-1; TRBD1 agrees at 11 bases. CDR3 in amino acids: CASSVGTGGGTEAFF. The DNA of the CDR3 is TGTGCCAGCAGTGTTGGGACAGGGGGAGGCACTGAAGCTTTCTTT.